This TCR beta chain emerged from a study of blood T cells in healthy people across ages. This CDR3 is built from 14 residues. The germline V gene has CDR1 SGHAT and CDR2 FQNNGV. V dropped 5 bases and J dropped 11 bases, with 21 bases sitting between them. This clonotype was counted once. A second PCR, run for roughly 7 to 11 cycles, used a sample-barcoded 5' primer plus a J-beta primer mix. Per sample, CDR3-containing paired-end reads numbered at least 2.5 million. Using its own MiXCR run on the 5' RACE reads, TCRdb lists one record per CDR3 protein. Counted here are approximately 1.5 million distinct CDR3 sequences, 30% to 40% occurring once; the ten biggest clones make up roughly 12%.

Sample: blood. The V call is TRBV11-2, the J call TRBJ1-1; D ambiguous. The clonotype was recovered from a woman in her thirties in good health. The CDR3 DNA is TGTGCCAGCAGCCTCGTTAGTAAAGAGGCCGGGGCTTTCTTT. Translation: CASSLVSKEAGAFF.